One and the same sample provided the 9 T cell receptor beta chains below, sequenced in a study of CD8 T cells in cerebrospinal fluid in Alzheimer's disease. TCRdb reprocessed the 10x single-cell sequencing reads, keeping one entry per CDR3 protein, no DNA. The sample totals about 1,200 distinct CDR3 sequences; its top ten clones hold approximately 9.5%. The sequenced sample was cerebrospinal fluid. The receptors stem from a human donor in good health.

This clonotype is classed as large by frequency. V and J are TRBV7-9 and TRBJ2-1; TCRdb reports TRBD2, a call that lacks DNA to check it against. The CDR3 has 19 amino acids. Germline values: CDR1 SEHNR, CDR2 FQNEAQ (reference sequence). The CDR3: CASSPRAGNGWGTDNEQFF.

This clonotype is labeled medium-sized based on frequency. V usage is TRBV5-1 and J usage is TRBJ2-5; there is no DNA to check the TCRdb D call of TRBD1. The CDR3 extends over 16 amino acids. CDR1 and CDR2 from the germline V gene are SGHRS and YFSETQ. The CDR3 loop is CASSLGGTGGQETQYF.

Considering frequency, this clonotype is medium-sized. This chain connects TRBV29-1 to TRBJ2-4. Germline values: CDR1 SQVTM, CDR2 ANQGSEA. The CDR3 extends over 13 amino acids. This CDR3 is CSVARLAKNIQYF.

This clonotype is deemed medium-sized by its frequency. The rearrangement joins TRBV5-1 to TRBJ2-7. This CDR3 has 13 residues. CDR1 is SGHRS and CDR2 is YFSETQ in the germline V gene. CDR3: CASSSGQKYEQYF. The whole variable domain, filled in from reference TRBV5-1 and TRBJ2-7, reads KAGVTQTPRYLIKTRGQQVTLSCSPISGHRSVSWYQQTPGQGLQFLFEYFSETQRNKGNFPGRFSGRQFSNSRSEMNVSTLELGDSALYLCASSSGQKYEQYFGPGTRLTVT.

Its frequency marks this clonotype as medium-sized. The chain uses TRBV4-1 and TRBJ1-2; TCRdb lists TRBD1, though no DNA is available to test this call. CDR1 is MGHRA and CDR2 is YSYEKL in the germline V gene. There are 15 residues in the CDR3. The chain's CDR3 is CASSQDEQGSNGYTF.

By frequency, this clonotype is medium-sized. The V gene is TRBV28, the J gene TRBJ2-2; TCRdb selects TRBD2, and the lack of DNA leaves this call unchecked. Germline CDR1 is MDHEN and CDR2 is SYDVKM. This CDR3 has 16 amino acids. The CDR3 region is CASSFQGAGGSRELFF.

This clonotype shows up as medium-sized by frequency. CDR3 protein: CASSVVPGAAGEQYF. The chain recombines TRBV9 with TRBJ2-7; TCRdb reports TRBD1, a call that lacks DNA to check it against. This CDR3 spans 15 amino acids. The germline V gene encodes CDR1 SGDLS and CDR2 YYNGEE. Based on the CDR3 plus reference TRBV9 and TRBJ2-7, the full variable domain is DSGVTQTPKHLITATGQRVTLRCSPRSGDLSVYWYQQSLDQGLQFLIQYYNGEERAKGNILERFSAQQFPDLHSELNLSSLELGDSALYFCASSVVPGAAGEQYFGPGTRLTVT.

The V and J genes are TRBV6-1 and TRBJ2-1; TCRdb indicates TRBD2, and absent DNA this call remains unverified. The CDR3 length is 14 residues. CDR1 and CDR2 from the germline V gene are MNHNS and SASEGT. The CDR3 loop is CATPAGGPYNEQFF.

In terms of frequency, this clonotype is medium-sized. J is TRBJ2-1 and V is TRBV24-1; no DNA is available, so the TRBD2 call from TCRdb remains unchecked. Germline V gene data show CDR1 as KGHDR and CDR2 as SFDVKD. There are 17 residues in the CDR3. This chain's CDR3 is CATSDPRTSEKVDEQFF.